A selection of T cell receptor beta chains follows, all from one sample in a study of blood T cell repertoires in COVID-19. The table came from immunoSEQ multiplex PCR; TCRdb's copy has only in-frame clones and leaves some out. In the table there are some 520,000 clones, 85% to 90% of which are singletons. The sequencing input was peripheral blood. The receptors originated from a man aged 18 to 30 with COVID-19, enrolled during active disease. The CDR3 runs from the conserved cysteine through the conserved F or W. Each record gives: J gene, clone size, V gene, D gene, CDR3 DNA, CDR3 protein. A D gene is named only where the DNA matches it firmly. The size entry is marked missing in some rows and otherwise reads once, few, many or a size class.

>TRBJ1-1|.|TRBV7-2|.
TGTGCCAGCAGCTCGCCAGATATCAACACTGAAGCTTTCTTT
CASSSPDINTEAFF
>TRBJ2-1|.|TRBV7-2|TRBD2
TGTGCCAGCAGCGCCGGGACTAGCTACAATGACGAGCAGTTCTTC
CASSAGTSYNDEQFF
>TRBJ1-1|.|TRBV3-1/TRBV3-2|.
TGTGCCAGCAGGCGGGCGGTGAACACTGAAGCTTTCTTT
CASRRAVNTEAFF
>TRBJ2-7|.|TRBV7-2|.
TGTGCCAGCAGCCCCCGACAGAGAAGCTACGAGCAGTACTTC
CASSPRQRSYEQYF
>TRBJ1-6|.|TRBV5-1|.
TGCGCCAGCAGGAGGGAGGGATCAAGCCCGCCCTCACCCCTCCACTTT
CASRREGSSPPSPLHF
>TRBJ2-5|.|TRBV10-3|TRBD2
TGTGCCATCAGTCGGGGGGGAAGGGACCAAGAGACCCAGTACTTC
CAISRGGRDQETQYF
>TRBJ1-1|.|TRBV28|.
TGTGCCAGCAGCCTCGGACAGATTGAAGCTTTCTTT
CASSLGQIEAFF
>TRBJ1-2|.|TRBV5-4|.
TGTGCCAGCAGCACCGGACAAGGGGGTGCCGACTATGGCTACACCTTC
CASSTGQGGADYGYTF
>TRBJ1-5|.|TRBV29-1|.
TGCAGCGTTGAGGGGCCCACCAATCAGCCCCAGCATTTT
CSVEGPTNQPQHF
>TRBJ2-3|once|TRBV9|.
TGTGCCAGCAGCGTAGCTTCCACAGATACGCAGTATTTT
CASSVASTDTQYF
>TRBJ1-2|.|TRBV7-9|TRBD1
TGTGCCAGCAGCGAAGGGGCAGGGGGCGCCTATGGCTACACCTTC
CASSEGAGGAYGYTF
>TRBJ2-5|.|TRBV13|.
TGTGCCAGCAGCGACAAGGGGGAGCAAGAGACCCAGTACTTC
CASSDKGEQETQYF
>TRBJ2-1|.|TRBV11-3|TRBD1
TGTGCCAGCAGCCCCCGGACAGGTCACGAGCAGTTCTTC
CASSPRTGHEQFF
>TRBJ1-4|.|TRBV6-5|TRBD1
TGTGCCACTTCTGAGAACAGGGGGCGAGGAAAACTGTTTTTT
CATSENRGRGKLFF
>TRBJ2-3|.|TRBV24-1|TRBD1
TGTGCCACCAGTGATCCGACAGGGGTGACAGATACGCAGTATTTT
CATSDPTGVTDTQYF
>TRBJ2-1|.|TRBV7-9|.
TGTGCCAGCAGCTTAGGAGAGTTCTTC
CASSLGEFF
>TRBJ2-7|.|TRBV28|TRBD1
TGTGCCAGCAGCACGATCCGGGACAGGGCCGAGCAGTACTTC
CASSTIRDRAEQYF
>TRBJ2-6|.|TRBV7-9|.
TGTGCCAGCAGCTCGCCGGACAGCTCGGGGCCTGGGGCCAACGTCCTGACTTTC
CASSSPDSSGPGANVLTF
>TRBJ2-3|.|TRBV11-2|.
TGTGCCAGCAGCTTGACGGATGGGCAGACGACGCAGTATTTT
CASSLTDGQTTQYF
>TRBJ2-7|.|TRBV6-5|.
TGTGCCAGCAGGACTACAGCATCCTACGAGCAGTACTTC
CASRTTASYEQYF
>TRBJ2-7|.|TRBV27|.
TGTGCCAGCAGTTTTTCCGGACAGAGGTCTCTTTACGAGCAGTACTTC
CASSFSGQRSLYEQYF
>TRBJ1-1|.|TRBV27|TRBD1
TGTGCCAGCAGTGGGACAGACCTTGAAGCTTTCTTT
CASSGTDLEAFF
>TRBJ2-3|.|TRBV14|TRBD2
TGTGCCAGCAGCCACCCGACACGGGAGGGTACGCAGTATTTT
CASSHPTREGTQYF
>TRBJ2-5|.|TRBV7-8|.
TGTGCCAGCAGCAAGGGGGAGACCCAGTACTTC
CASSKGETQYF
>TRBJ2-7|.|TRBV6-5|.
TGTGCCAGCAGTTACGCTCAGGGGTCCTTCTACGAGCAGTACTTC
CASSYAQGSFYEQYF
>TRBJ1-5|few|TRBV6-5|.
TGTGCCAGTTGGGGCCGGGTTGGCAATCAGCCCCAGCATTTT
CASWGRVGNQPQHF
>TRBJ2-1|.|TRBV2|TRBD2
TGTGCCAGCGGTCTAGCGGGAATCGAAGATGAGCAGTTCTTC
CASGLAGIEDEQFF
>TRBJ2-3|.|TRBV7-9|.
TGTGCCAGCAGCTTCAGTGTACGCACAGATACGCAGTATTTT
CASSFSVRTDTQYF
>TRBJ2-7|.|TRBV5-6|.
TGTGCCAGCAGCTTAAACGGGAGAGCATACGAGCAGTACTTC
CASSLNGRAYEQYF
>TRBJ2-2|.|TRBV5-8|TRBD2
TGTGCCAGCAGCTTGGTTTCTCTAGCGGGCACCGGGGAGCTGTTTTTT
CASSLVSLAGTGELFF
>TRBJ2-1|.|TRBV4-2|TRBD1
TGTGCCAGCAGCCAAGTGGGACAGGGGGTGAATGAGCAGTTCTTC
CASSQVGQGVNEQFF
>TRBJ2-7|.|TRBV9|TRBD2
TGTGCCAGCAGCACCGAGCGGGGGGGCTCCTACGAGCAGTACTTC
CASSTERGGSYEQYF
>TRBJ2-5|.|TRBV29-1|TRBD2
TGCAGCACGAGGGGAGGGTACCAAGAGACCCAGTACTTC
CSTRGGYQETQYF
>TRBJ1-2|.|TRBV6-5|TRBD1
TGTGCCAGCAGGTCGACAGGGGCAATCTATGGCTACACCTTC
CASRSTGAIYGYTF
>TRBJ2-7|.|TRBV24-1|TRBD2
TGTGCCACCAGTGATGGGCAGGGACTAGCGGGAAGTACGATTGGTAGGCAGTACTTC
CATSDGQGLAGSTIGRQYF
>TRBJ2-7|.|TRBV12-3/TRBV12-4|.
TGTGCCAGCCGAGGGGGTTCCTCCTACGAGCAGTACTTC
CASRGGSSYEQYF